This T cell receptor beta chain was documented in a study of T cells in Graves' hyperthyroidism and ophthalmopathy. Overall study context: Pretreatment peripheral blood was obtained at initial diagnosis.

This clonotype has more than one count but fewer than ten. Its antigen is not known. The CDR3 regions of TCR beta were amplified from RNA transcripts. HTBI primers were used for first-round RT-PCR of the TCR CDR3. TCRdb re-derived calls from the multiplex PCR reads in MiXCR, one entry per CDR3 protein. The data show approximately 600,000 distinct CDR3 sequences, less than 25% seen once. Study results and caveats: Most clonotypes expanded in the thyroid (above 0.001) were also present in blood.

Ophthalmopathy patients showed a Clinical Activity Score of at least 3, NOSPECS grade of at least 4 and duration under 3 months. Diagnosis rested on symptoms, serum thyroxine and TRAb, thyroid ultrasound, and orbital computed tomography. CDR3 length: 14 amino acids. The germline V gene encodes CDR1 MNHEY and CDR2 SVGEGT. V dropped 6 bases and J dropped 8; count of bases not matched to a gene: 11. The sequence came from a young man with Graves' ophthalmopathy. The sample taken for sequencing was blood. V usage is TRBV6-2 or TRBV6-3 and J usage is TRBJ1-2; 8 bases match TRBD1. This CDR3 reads CASSSMDRAIGYTF. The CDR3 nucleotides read TGTGCCAGCAGCTCAATGGACAGGGCGATAGGCTACACCTTC.